The 22 T cell receptor beta chains reported below all come from one sample, sequenced in a study of blood T cell repertoires in COVID-19 (dated by TCRdb to 2020 to 2021). Libraries came from the immunoSEQ multiplex PCR assay. The table was pulled from immuneACCESS by TCRdb, which kept in-frame rearrangements only. Such tables lose some clones; where checked, under half of the loss comes from unresolved V genes, and the rest has no known cause. The sample includes around 200,000 clones, with around 89% observed a single time. 2.5% to 3% of the sample is in the top ten clones. What was sequenced was PBMCs or T cells enriched from blood (not recorded which). The receptors originated from a woman under 40 who had recovered from COVID-19.

V gene TRBV5-5 combines with J gene TRBJ2-5; D might be TRBD1 (5 bases). The CDR3 sequence is 11 residues long. Trimming took 6 bases from V and 2 from J, leaving 5 bases between them. Germline V gene data show CDR1 as SGHKS and CDR2 as YYEKEE (reference sequence). CDR3 protein: CASNRQETQYF. CDR3 nucleotide sequence: TGTGCCAGCAACAGGCAAGAGACCCAGTACTTC.

This rearrangement joins TRBV4-3 to TRBJ2-3, with 12 bases aligning to TRBD2. V shed 0 bases, J shed 10 bases, and the junction held 8 bases outside the gene matches. Per the germline V gene, CDR1 is LGHNA and CDR2 is YSLEER. The CDR3 has 16 residues. The CDR3 loop reads CASSQDRLAGGRPQYF. The CDR3 DNA reads as TGCGCCAGCAGCCAAGATCGGCTAGCGGGGGGGCGGCCGCAGTATTTT.

The rearrangement joins TRBV18 to TRBJ1-5, with 11 bases matching TRBD1. V lost 2 bases and J lost 0; bases outside the gene matches: 3. CDR3 length: 17 residues. Germline V gene data show CDR1 as KGHSH and CDR2 as LQKENI. The CDR3 nucleotides are TGTGCCAGCTCACCAGGGACAGGGGGTTATAGCAATCAGCCCCAGCATTTT. Translated: CASSPGTGGYSNQPQHF.

The chain is built from TRBV27 and TRBJ2-3, with TRBD1 matching 9 bases. V lost 5 bases, J lost 0 bases, and 9 bases stayed unmatched. Per germline, CDR1 MNHEY and CDR2 SMNVEV (reference sequence). This CDR3 is 17 amino acids long. CDR3 DNA: TGTGCCAGCAGTCCCTTACTGACAGGGGGGAGCACAGATACGCAGTATTTT. Amino acids: CASSPLLTGGSTDTQYF.

This chain links TRBV7-2 with TRBJ2-2; a weak D match, TRBD1 (5 bases). This CDR3 region has 14 residues. Germline CDR1 is SGHTA and CDR2 is FQGNSA. Trimming removed 5 bases from V and 4 bases from J, with 11 bases in between. The CDR3 DNA reads as TGTGCCAGCAGCGTCGCGACAGCCACCGGGGAGCTGTTTTTT. Translated, it gives CASSVATATGELFF.

This clone showed up just a few times. This chain joins TRBV6-5 and TRBJ2-7; TRBD1 aligns across 11 bases. J gave up 3 bases and V 2 bases, and 0 bases lay outside the gene matches. CDR1 is MNHEY and CDR2 is SVGAGI in the germline V gene. This CDR3 has 14 amino acids. CDR3 loop: CASSYGTGGYEQYF. CDR3 nucleotides: TGTGCCAGCAGTTACGGGACAGGGGGCTACGAGCAGTACTTC.

The chain couples TRBV6-5 to TRBJ2-7; TRBD1 matches at 12 bases. This CDR3 is 13 amino acids long. Germline CDR1 and CDR2: MNHEY and SVGAGI. Losses at the gene ends were 6 bases for V and 13 bases for J; bases not matched to a gene: 10. The CDR3 is CASRRSRDRGPYF. CDR3 coding DNA: TGTGCCAGCAGGCGGAGCCGGGACAGGGGGCCCTACTTC.

The rearrangement joins TRBV2 to TRBJ2-2, with 10 bases lining up with TRBD1. Unmatched junction bases numbered 2, after V lost 3 bases and J lost 4 bases. The CDR3 length is 15 residues. The germline V gene encodes CDR1 SNHLY and CDR2 FYNNEI. The DNA for the CDR3 is TGTGCCAGCAGTGAGTGGACAGGGGGCACCGGGGAGCTGTTTTTT. It encodes CASSEWTGGTGELFF.

Note on this clone: The same CDR3 can be traced to other DNA sequences in this sample. The gene calls are TRBV5-6 and TRBJ2-3, with 9 positions matching TRBD1. Losses at the gene ends were 4 bases for V and 0 bases for J; bases not matched to a gene: 3. This CDR3 is 15 amino acids long. Germline V gene sequence: CDR1 SGHDT, CDR2 YYEEEE. CDR3 in DNA: TGTGCCAGCAGCCCGACAGGGGGTAGCACAGATACGCAGTATTTT. It is translated as CASSPTGGSTDTQYF. The full variable domain, with the rest looked up from reference TRBV5-6 and TRBJ2-3, is DAGVTQSPTHLIKTRGQQVTLRCSPKSGHDTVSWYQQALGQGPQFIFQYYEEEERQRGNFPDRFSGHQFPNYSSELNVNALLLGDSALYLCASSPTGGSTDTQYFGPGTRLTVL.

The chain has TRBV18 and TRBJ1-2; 9 bases are shared with TRBD1. The germline CDR1 and CDR2 sequences are KGHSH and LQKENI. V trimming: 2 bases; J trimming: 6 bases; junction bases outside the gene matches: 7. The CDR3 sequence is 15 residues long. CDR3 sequence: CASSPFSQGADGYTF. The DNA for the CDR3 is TGTGCCAGCTCACCATTTTCACAGGGGGCAGATGGCTACACCTTC.

V is TRBV18 and J is TRBJ2-3; D unclear. V was trimmed by 2 bases and J by 2 bases, leaving 8 bases between them. Germline V CDR1 and CDR2: KGHSH, LQKENI. CDR3 length: 14 amino acids. CDR3 amino acids: CASSPSKLTDTQYF. In DNA, the CDR3 is TGTGCCAGCTCACCATCAAAACTCACAGATACGCAGTATTTT.

The chain recombines TRBV6-4 with TRBJ2-2; TRBD2 aligns across 7 bases. The CDR3 contains 15 residues. J lost 2 bases, V lost 7 bases, and 7 bases had no gene match. Germline CDR1 MRHNA, CDR2 SNTAGT. The CDR3 DNA reads as TGTGCCAGCAAGGGATCTAGCGGTAACACCGGGGAGCTGTTTTTT. Protein: CASKGSSGNTGELFF.

The CDR3 DNA reads as TGTGCCAGCAGCCCACTCGGGCGGGGGGACCCGACGAACACCGGGGAGCTGTTTTTT. This sequence encodes CASSPLGRGDPTNTGELFF. The chain couples TRBV3-1 (or the pseudogene TRBV3-2) to TRBJ2-2, with TRBD2 identical over 8 bases. The CDR3 length is 19 residues. From germline, CDR1 is LGHDT and CDR2 YNNKEL (reference sequence). Trimming removed 4 bases from V and 0 bases from J; junction bases left unmatched: 13.

The rearrangement links TRBV7-2 to TRBJ2-3; TRBD2 matches at 7 bases. With V trimmed by 5 bases and J by 5 bases, 13 bases remained unmatched. This CDR3 has 16 residues. Per germline, CDR1 SGHTA and CDR2 FQGNSA. CDR3 DNA sequence: TGTGCCAGCAGCAGATTAGCGGGCCAAAGGGGAGATACGCAGTATTTT. It codes for CASSRLAGQRGDTQYF.

A remark on this clone: The sample holds other DNA sequences that translate to the same CDR3. The J gene is TRBJ1-4, the V gene TRBV5-1; D unresolved. Germline V gene data show CDR1 as SGHRS and CDR2 as YFSETQ. CDR3 length: 13 residues. V shed 0 bases and J shed 4 bases, with 4 bases lying between them. The CDR3 DNA reads TGCGCCAGCAGCTTGGGCAGTAATGAAAAACTGTTTTTT. Encoded protein: CASSLGSNEKLFF.

The chain couples TRBV5-1 to TRBJ2-1; 9 bases are a match to TRBD1. Losses at the gene ends were 0 bases for V and 4 bases for J; bases not matched to a gene: 8. CDR1 and CDR2 (germline): SGHRS, YFSETQ. The CDR3 totals 17 residues. CDR3: CASSLGGPGQGYNEQFF. The CDR3 nucleotides read TGCGCCAGCAGCTTGGGGGGTCCGGGACAGGGATACAATGAGCAGTTCTTC.

The chain is built from TRBV9 and TRBJ1-2, with 8 bases identical to TRBD1. CDR3 length: 18 amino acids. Trimming at V came to 1 base and at J to 6 bases, leaving 17 bases not matched to a gene. Germline lookup yields CDR1 SGDLS and CDR2 YYNGEE. The CDR3 sequence is CASSVLQTRTGTSDGYTF. In nucleotides, the CDR3 is TGTGCCAGCAGCGTACTTCAGACAAGGACAGGGACGTCCGATGGCTACACCTTC.

This chain connects TRBV6-2 or TRBV6-3 to TRBJ2-4; TRBD1 might be the D (6 bases). V lost 2 bases and J 7 bases, leaving 15 bases between the germline ends. The CDR3 runs 15 residues. Germline V gene lookup returns CDR1 MNHEY and CDR2 SVGEGT. CDR3 sequence reads: CASSYSTGRLNIQYF. CDR3 coding DNA: TGTGCCAGCAGTTACAGTACAGGGAGATTGAACATTCAGTACTTC.

The chain employs TRBV2 and TRBJ1-2; D remains unclear. V lost 5 bases and J lost 0, with 10 bases in between. There are 14 residues in the CDR3. The germline CDR1 and CDR2 sequences are SNHLY and FYNNEI. The CDR3 sequence: CASSPRTANYGYTF. CDR3 in DNA: TGTGCCAGCAGTCCTAGAACCGCTAACTATGGCTACACCTTC.

This chain connects TRBV6-2 or TRBV6-3 to TRBJ1-1, with D maybe TRBD1 (5 bases). Trimming shortened V by 6 bases and J by 9 bases, and 17 bases separated the two germline ends. Germline lookup yields CDR1 MNHEY and CDR2 SVGEGT. This CDR3 spans 13 amino acids. The CDR3 sequence: CASSKETATQAFF. CDR3 DNA: TGTGCCAGCAGCAAGGAGACAGCCACCCAAGCTTTCTTT.

This sequence joins TRBV9 and TRBJ1-5, with D maybe TRBD1 (6 bases). Looked up from germline, CDR1 is SGDLS and CDR2 is YYNGEE. This CDR3 contains 15 residues. Trimming removed 3 bases from V and 3 bases from J, with 13 bases in between. The CDR3 is CASSEGQGFNQPQHF. The DNA for the CDR3 is TGTGCCAGCAGCGAGGGGCAGGGGTTCAATCAGCCCCAGCATTTT.

This clone has more than one count but fewer than ten. The rearrangement uses TRBV29-1 and TRBJ2-5, with 11 bases that match TRBD2. J lost 4 bases, V lost 8 bases, and 6 bases had no gene match. Germline CDR1 reads SQVTM; CDR2 reads ANQGSEA. The CDR3 spans 13 residues. CDR3 amino acids: CSLQTSGVETQYF. Here the CDR3 DNA reads TGCAGCTTACAGACTAGCGGGGTAGAGACCCAGTACTTC.